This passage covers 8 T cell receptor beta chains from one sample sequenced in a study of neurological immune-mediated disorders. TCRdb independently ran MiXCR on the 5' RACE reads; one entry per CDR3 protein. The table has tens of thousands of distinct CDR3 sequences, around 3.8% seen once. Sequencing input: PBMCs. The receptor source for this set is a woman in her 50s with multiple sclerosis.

The CDR3 loop is CSVIDRDGYTF. In DNA form, the CDR3 reads TGCAGCGTTATTGATCGGGATGGCTACACCTTC. This rearrangement joins TRBV29-1 to TRBJ1-2; D not resolved. The V gene's germline CDR1 is SQVTM and CDR2 ANQGSEA. The CDR3 is 11 residues long. V gave up 5 bases and J gave up 6 bases, with 10 bases separating them.

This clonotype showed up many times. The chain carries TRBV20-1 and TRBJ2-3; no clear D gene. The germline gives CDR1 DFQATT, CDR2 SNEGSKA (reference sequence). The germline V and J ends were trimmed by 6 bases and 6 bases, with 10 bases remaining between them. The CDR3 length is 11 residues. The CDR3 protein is CSAFRGDTQYF. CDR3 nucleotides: TGCAGTGCCTTCCGTGGGGATACGCAGTATTTT.

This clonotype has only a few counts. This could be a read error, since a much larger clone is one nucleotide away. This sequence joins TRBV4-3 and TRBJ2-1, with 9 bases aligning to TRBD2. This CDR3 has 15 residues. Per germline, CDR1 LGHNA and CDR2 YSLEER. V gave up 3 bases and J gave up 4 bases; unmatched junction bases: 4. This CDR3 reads CASSHSGRSYNEQFF. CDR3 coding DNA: TGCGCCAGCAGCCATAGCGGGAGAAGTTACAATGAGCAGTTCTTC.

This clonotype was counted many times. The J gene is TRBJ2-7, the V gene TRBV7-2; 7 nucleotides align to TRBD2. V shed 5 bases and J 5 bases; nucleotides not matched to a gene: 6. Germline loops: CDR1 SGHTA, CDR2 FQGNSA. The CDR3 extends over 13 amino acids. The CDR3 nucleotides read TGTGCCAGCAGCCTAAGCGGGACCCACGAGCAGTACTTC. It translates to CASSLSGTHEQYF.

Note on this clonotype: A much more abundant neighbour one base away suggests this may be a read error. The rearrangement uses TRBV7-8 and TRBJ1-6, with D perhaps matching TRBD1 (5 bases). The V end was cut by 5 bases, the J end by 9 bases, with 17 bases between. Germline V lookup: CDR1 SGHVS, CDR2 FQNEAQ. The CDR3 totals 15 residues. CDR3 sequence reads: CASSRDGESISPLHF. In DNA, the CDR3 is TGTGCCAGCAGCCGGGACGGGGAGTCTATTTCACCCCTCCACTTT.

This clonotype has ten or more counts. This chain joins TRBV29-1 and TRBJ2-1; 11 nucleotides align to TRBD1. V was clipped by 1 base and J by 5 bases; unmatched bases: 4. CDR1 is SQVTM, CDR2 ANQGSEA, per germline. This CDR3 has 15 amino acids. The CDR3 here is CSVEVRGQGDNEQFF. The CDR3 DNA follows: TGCAGCGTTGAAGTGCGGGGACAGGGGGACAATGAGCAGTTCTTC.

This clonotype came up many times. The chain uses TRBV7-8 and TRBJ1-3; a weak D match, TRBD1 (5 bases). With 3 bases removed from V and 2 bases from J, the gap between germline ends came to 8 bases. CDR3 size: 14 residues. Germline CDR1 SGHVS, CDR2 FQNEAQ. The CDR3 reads CASSFRGTGNTIYF. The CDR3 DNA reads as TGTGCCAGCAGCTTTAGGGGAACTGGAAACACCATATATTTT.

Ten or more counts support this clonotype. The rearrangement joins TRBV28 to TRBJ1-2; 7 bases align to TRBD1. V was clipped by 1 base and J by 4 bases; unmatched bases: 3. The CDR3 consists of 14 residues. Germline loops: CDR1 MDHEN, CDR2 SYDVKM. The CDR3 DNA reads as TGTGCCAGCAGTTTATACAGGGGTAGCTATGGCTACACCTTC. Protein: CASSLYRGSYGYTF.